There are a few counts of the clone carrying this TCR beta chain. Its antigen is unknown. For the second PCR, which ran for 7 to 11 cycles, a sample-barcoded 5' primer and a J-beta primer mix were used. TCRdb ran MiXCR on the 5' RACE reads and lists one entry per CDR3 protein. The repertoire holds approximately 810,000 distinct CDR3 sequences, 25% to 30% seen once, with 17% in the top ten. The sample comes from a study of blood T cells in healthy people across ages. Broader study findings: Changes in expanded clonotypes were possibly confounded, as the CMV status of donors was unknown. In long-lived donors, naive CD4+ cell counts and diversity exceeded those of aged donors.

The CDR3 sequence is 14 residues long. Per germline, CDR1 SNHLY and CDR2 FYNNEI. V was clipped by 7 bases and J by 3 bases, with 13 bases between them. The source is a woman aged 80 or over in good health. Specimen: blood. The chain uses TRBV2 and TRBJ1-5; no reliable D call. In DNA, the CDR3 is TGTGCCAGCACCGCCCATTCAGCCAATCAGCCCCAGCATTTT. Its protein product is CASTAHSANQPQHF.